A single sample is the source of the 24 T cell receptor beta chains below, sequenced in a study of tumor-infiltrating lymphocytes in oesophageal squamous cell carcinoma. TCRdb itself ran the PCR reads through MiXCR, one entry per CDR3 protein. The sample shows about 10,000 distinct CDR3 sequences, around 63% of them seen only once. Specimen: esophageal tumor tissue. The receptors stem from a male donor with esophageal squamous cell carcinoma.

The rearrangement joins TRBV7-3 to TRBJ2-1, with TRBD2 matching over 8 bases. The DNA end favors TRBJ2-5, so the J call may be wrong. Per germline, CDR1 SGHTA and CDR2 FQGTGA. This CDR3 is built from 14 residues. DNA of the CDR3: TGTGCCAGCAGCTTAGTAGCGGGGTTGGAGACCCAGTACTTC. Translated: CASSLVAGLETQYF.

CDR3 sequence reads: CASRKGQPENTEAFF. CDR3 nucleotides: TGTGCCAGCAGGAAGGGACAGCCAGAGAACACTGAAGCTTTCTTT. V and J are TRBV6-1 and TRBJ2-3; 7 nucleotides agree with TRBD1. The J call may be faulty, since TRBJ1-1 better matches the DNA end. Germline CDR1 and CDR2: MNHNS and SASEGT. This CDR3 contains 15 residues.

This chain joins TRBV15 and TRBJ1-6; D gene ambiguous. V shed 0 bases and J shed 10 bases, with 13 bases lying between them. Germline V lookup: CDR1 LNHNV, CDR2 YYDKDF (reference sequence). This CDR3 contains 15 residues. Here the CDR3 reads CATSRESGFDSPLHF. The CDR3 DNA is TGTGCCACCAGCAGAGAGTCGGGGTTTGACTCACCCCTCCACTTT.

The DNA of the CDR3 is TGTGCCAGCAGCATAATAGGTGTCACGCCACAAGATGGCTACACCTTC. Its protein product is CASSIIGVTPQDGYTF. The rearrangement links TRBV7-3 to TRBJ1-2; D is ambiguous. The ends were cut back, 5 bases at V and 6 bases at J, with 22 bases in the middle. Germline-derived CDR1 and CDR2 are SGHTA and FQGTGA. This CDR3 is built from 16 residues.

This chain connects TRBV12-3 or TRBV12-4 to TRBJ2-4; TRBD2 agrees at 8 bases. Near its end, the DNA agrees better with TRBJ2-1, so the J call may be wrong. The CDR3 runs to 21 residues. CDR3 DNA: TGTGCCAGCAGTACGATTAGAGGGGGAATTAGCGGGGCAGTAATCTACAATGAGCAGTTCTTC. It is translated as CASSTIRGGISGAVIYNEQFF.

As concerns this clonotype: An end of the junction does not agree with germline; a read error may underlie this. This chain links TRBV11-1 with TRBJ2-1, with D tentatively TRBD2 (5 bases). The germline V gene has CDR1 SGHAT and CDR2 FQDESV (reference sequence). The CDR3 has 16 residues. CDR3: CASSLGSYSSYNEQFF. CDR3 nucleotides: TGTGCCAGCAGTTTAGGGAGCTACAGCTCCTACAATGAGCAGTTCTTC.

The chain couples TRBV12-3 or TRBV12-4 to TRBJ1-1; D is perhaps TRBD1 (5 bases). Trimming left V 6 bases short and J 1 base short, with 18 bases between. There are 16 residues in the CDR3. CDR3 in amino acids: CASSLLIKGRNTEAFF. The CDR3 region has the DNA TGTGCCAGCAGCCTATTGATTAAGGGACGGAACACTGAAGCTTTCTTT.

By proportion, this clonotype is medium-sized (0.01 to 0.1%). The V call is TRBV6-6, the J call TRBJ2-1; D gene uncertain. The CDR3 is 11 residues long. Trimming took off 2 bases at V and 12 bases at J, with 8 bases between the two ends. Germline CDR1 MNHNY, CDR2 SVGAGI (reference sequence). CDR3 amino acids: CASSYGSGQFF. CDR3 bases: TGTGCCAGCAGTTACGGATCCGGGCAGTTCTTC.

The chain couples TRBV19 to TRBJ1-5; D perhaps matches TRBD1 (6 bases). The CDR3 spans 16 residues. The ends were cut back, 3 bases at V and 0 bases at J, with 12 bases in the middle. CDR1 and CDR2 from the germline V gene are LNHDA and SQIVND (reference sequence). The CDR3 bases are TGTGCCAGTAGTATGCTCGGGGGCCCTAGCAATCAGCCCCAGCATTTT. Its protein product is CASSMLGGPSNQPQHF.

J is TRBJ2-7 and V is TRBV7-6, with 9 positions matching TRBD2. The CDR3 runs to 16 residues. J gave up 7 bases and V 2 bases, and 12 bases lay outside the gene matches. In germline, CDR1 is SGHVS, CDR2 FNYEAQ. CDR3: CASSLWAGGPSDEQYF. The CDR3, as DNA: TGTGCCAGCAGCTTATGGGCGGGAGGGCCCTCCGATGAGCAGTACTTC.

This clonotype was counted only a few times. The chain combines TRBV7-6 with TRBJ2-3, with TRBD2 matching 7 bases. CDR3 length: 15 residues. The V gene's germline CDR1 is SGHVS and CDR2 FNYEAQ. With 0 bases clipped from V and 5 bases from J, the junction kept 5 bases outside the gene matches. The CDR3 DNA reads as TGTGCCAGCAGCTTAGCGGGGACTACCCTAGATACGCAGTATTTT. It codes for CASSLAGTTLDTQYF. The complete variable domain, with remaining parts taken from reference TRBV7-6 and TRBJ2-3, reads GAGVSQSPRYKVTKRGQDVALRCDPISGHVSLYWYRQALGQGPEFLTYFNYEAQQDKSGLPNDRFSAERPEGSISTLTIQRTEQRDSAMYRCASSLAGTTLDTQYFGPGTRLTVL.

This clonotype occurred a few times. The germline gene is not matched at one end of the junction; a read error may be the cause. The chain carries TRBV7-7 and TRBJ2-1; 7 bases map to TRBD1. CDR1 and CDR2 from the germline V gene are SSHAT and FNYEAQ (reference sequence). The CDR3 spans 13 residues. The CDR3 protein is CASSSDRNNEQFF. CDR3 sequence (DNA): TGTGCTAGCAGCTCGGACAGGAACAATGAGCAGTTCTTC. The whole variable domain, filled in from reference TRBV7-7 and TRBJ2-1, reads GAGVSQSPRYKVTKRGQDVTLRCDPISSHATLYWYQQALGQGPEFLTYFNYEAQPDKSGLPSDRFSAERPEGSISTLTIQRTEQRDSAMYRCASSSDRNNEQFFGPGTRLTVL.

The table lists this clonotype with a few counts. The V call is TRBV3-1, the J call TRBJ2-7, with TRBD2 matching over 11 bases. Germline CDR1 is LGHDT and CDR2 is YNNKEL (reference sequence). This CDR3 region has 16 residues. With 4 bases clipped from V and 1 base from J, the junction kept 6 bases outside the gene matches. The CDR3 protein is CASSLRTSGLSYEQYF. CDR3 DNA sequence: TGTGCCAGCAGCCTTCGGACTAGCGGGTTATCCTACGAGCAGTACTTC.

Concerning this clonotype itself: The junction and the germline gene differ at one end; a read error may be behind it. The chain joins TRBV11-2 to TRBJ1-6; the D gene is possibly TRBD1 (6 bases). This CDR3 comprises 13 residues. CDR1 and CDR2 from the germline V gene are SGHAT and FQNNGV. DNA for the CDR3: TGTGCCAGCAGCTTGGGGGCCAATTCACCCCTCCAATTT. Its protein product is CASSLGANSPLQF. Complete variable domain (other parts from reference TRBV11-2 and TRBJ1-6): EAGVAQSPRYKIIEKRQSVAFWCNPISGHATLYWYQQILGQGPKLLIQFQNNGVVDDSQLPKDRFSAERLKGVDSTLKIQPAKLEDSAVYLCASSLGANSPLQFGNGTRLTVT.

The chain has TRBV11-1 and TRBJ2-1; 9 bases map to TRBD2. Germline values: CDR1 SGHAT, CDR2 FQDESV (reference sequence). V dropped 3 bases and J dropped 9; count of bases not matched to a gene: 9. This CDR3 is built from 15 residues. CDR3 bases: TGTGCCAGCAGCTTCGGTCTAGCGGGACGGGGTGAGCAGTTCTTC. It is translated as CASSFGLAGRGEQFF.

The rearrangement joins TRBV7-3 to TRBJ2-6; TRBD1 is a possible D gene (6 bases). The last part of the DNA fits TRBJ2-1 better; the J call may be wrong. This CDR3 comprises 14 residues. From germline, CDR1 is SGHTA and CDR2 FQGTGA. The CDR3 here is CASSIRGSYNEQFF. Written as DNA, the CDR3 is TGTGCCAGCTCCATCAGGGGCTCCTACAATGAGCAGTTCTTC.

V gene TRBV6-6 combines with J gene TRBJ2-5; TRBD2 agrees at 12 bases. CDR3 size: 18 residues. Trimming at V came to 0 bases and at J to 3 bases, leaving 8 bases not matched to a gene. The germline CDR1 and CDR2 sequences are MNHNY and SVGAGI (reference sequence). This CDR3 is CASSYSGLAGLAEETQYF. The DNA for the CDR3 is TGTGCCAGCAGTTACTCAGGACTAGCGGGACTAGCGGAAGAGACCCAGTACTTC.

This rearrangement joins TRBV7-6 to TRBJ2-3, with D hard to call. CDR1 and CDR2 (germline): SGHVS, FNYEAQ. This CDR3 comprises 13 residues. Trimming cost V 6 bases and J 0 bases, with 7 bases left between them. Here the CDR3 DNA reads TGTGCCAGCAGTGGTCCTAGCACAGATACGCAGTATTTT. Translation: CASSGPSTDTQYF. Full variable domain (outside the CDR3, taken from reference TRBV7-6 and TRBJ2-3): GAGVSQSPRYKVTKRGQDVALRCDPISGHVSLYWYRQALGQGPEFLTYFNYEAQQDKSGLPNDRFSAERPEGSISTLTIQRTEQRDSAMYRCASSGPSTDTQYFGPGTRLTVL.

This clonotype was found a few times. The junction departs from germline at one end; a sequencing error may be responsible. The gene calls are TRBV7-7 and TRBJ2-7; D assignment may be TRBD1 or TRBD2 (6 bases each). The assigned J gene may be wrong: the sequence end matches TRBJ2-5 better. This CDR3 has 15 residues. The germline V gene has CDR1 SSHAT and CDR2 FNYEAQ (reference sequence). The CDR3 DNA is TGTGCTAGCAGCTTAAGTGGGGGGACACAAGAGACCCAGTACTTC. Protein product: CASSLSGGTQETQYF.

By share, this clonotype counts as medium-sized (0.01 to 0.1%). The V call is TRBV7-3, the J call TRBJ1-2; no reliable D call. Trimming removed 1 base from V and 0 bases from J, with 9 bases in between. The CDR3 loop spans 15 amino acids. Germline-derived CDR1 and CDR2 are SGHTA and FQGTGA. The CDR3 DNA follows: TGTGCCAGCAGCTTAAACGGCGGAGCTAACTATGGCTACACCTTC. Encoded protein: CASSLNGGANYGYTF.

The chain couples TRBV6-6 to TRBJ1-1; D not certain. The CDR3 totals 13 residues. The V gene lost 5 bases and the J gene lost 4 bases, with 11 bases spanning the gap. CDR1 and CDR2 from the germline V gene are MNHNY and SVGAGI (reference sequence). Here the CDR3 DNA reads TGTGCCAGCAGTCCTCGAGAGGGCACTGAAGCTTTCTTT. Encoded protein: CASSPREGTEAFF.

The V and J genes are TRBV7-2 and TRBJ2-1, with D uncertain. Germline CDR1 and CDR2: SGHTA and FQGNSA. With 4 bases removed from V and 0 bases from J, the gap between germline ends came to 10 bases. CDR3 length: 15 amino acids. The CDR3 here is CASSSDLFSYNEQFF. The CDR3, as DNA: TGTGCCAGCAGCTCAGACTTGTTCTCCTACAATGAGCAGTTCTTC.

This clonotype showed up just once. The gene calls are TRBV6-6 and TRBJ2-3; 13 bases map to TRBD2. The DNA end is a closer match to TRBJ2-1, so the J assignment may be wrong. This CDR3 has 15 amino acids. Per the germline V gene, CDR1 is MNHNY and CDR2 is SVGAGI (reference sequence). The CDR3 nucleotides are TGTGCCAGCAGGCCAGGACTAGCGGGGGACAATGAGCAGTTCTTC. Its translation is CASRPGLAGDNEQFF.

The chain links TRBV6-2 or TRBV6-3 to TRBJ2-5; TRBD2 aligns across 11 bases. This CDR3 spans 15 amino acids. V trimming: 5 bases; J trimming: 2 bases; junction bases outside the gene matches: 4. Germline CDR1 is MNHEY and CDR2 is SVGEGT. The CDR3 spells CASSGGTSGQETQYF. The CDR3 DNA follows: TGTGCCAGCAGTGGCGGGACTAGCGGACAAGAGACCCAGTACTTC.